The TCR beta chain described here comes from a study of T cells after posttransplantation cyclophosphamide. Using immunoSEQ multiplex PCR, the repertoire was profiled, and TCRdb retains in-frame clones only, with some absent. The table records tens of thousands of clones, 70% to 90% of them present only once. CDR3 size: 15 residues. In germline, CDR1 is SGHTS, CDR2 YDEGEE. V trimming: 4 bases; J trimming: 6 bases; junction bases outside the gene matches: 10. The genes are TRBV5-8 and TRBJ2-7; TRBD2 aligns across 10 bases. The TCR comes from a man aged 25-45 years with a blood cancer, CMV-positive, and with a related stem cell donor. Sequenced material: PBMCs. This chain's CDR3 is CASSPLAGEVGEQYF. CDR3 DNA: TGTGCCAGCAGCCCCCTAGCGGGAGAAGTGGGCGAGCAGTACTTC.